These 26 T cell receptor beta chains came from one sample sequenced in a study of human CD8 memory T cell subsets. Production of TCR beta libraries used UMI-labeled 5' RACE as the method. No DNA is given; TCRdb re-called the 5' RACE reads and lists each CDR3 protein once. The sample table sets out some 7,500 distinct CDR3 sequences. Sequencing was performed on CD8+ T cells from PBMCs. These receptors were obtained from a human donor in good health.

The gene calls are TRBV9 and TRBJ2-1; the TRBD2 assignment by TCRdb is unverifiable without DNA. The CDR3 has 15 amino acids. Germline values: CDR1 SGDLS, CDR2 YYNGEE. The CDR3 sequence is CASSVGLAGLWEQFF.

J is TRBJ1-2 and V is TRBV12-3 or TRBV12-4. The CDR3 is made up of 14 amino acids. The CDR3 sequence is CASSLGSLDYGYTF.

This clonotype is deemed medium-sized by its frequency. The V call is TRBV29-1, the J call TRBJ1-2; with no DNA, the TCRdb D assignment of TRBD1 cannot be verified. This CDR3 spans 14 amino acids. Germline CDR1 and CDR2: SQVTM and ANQGSEA. The CDR3: CSAPSPSGVGGYTF.

CDR3 residues: CASSLLAGGGDTQYF. The chain combines TRBV28 with TRBJ2-3; with no DNA, the TCRdb D assignment of TRBD2 cannot be verified. From germline, CDR1 is MDHEN and CDR2 SYDVKM. The CDR3 loop spans 15 amino acids.

The chain joins TRBV3-1 to TRBJ1-2; TCRdb designates TRBD1, a call that cannot be tested without DNA. This CDR3 spans 16 amino acids. CDR1 is LGHDT and CDR2 is YNNKEL in the germline V gene (reference sequence). The CDR3 protein is CASSREHRTDNYGYTF. The full variable domain, in which reference TRBV3-1 and TRBJ1-2 provide the parts outside the CDR3, is DTAVSQTPKYLVTQMGNDKSIKCEQNLGHDTMYWYKQDSKKFLKIMFSYNNKELIINETVPNRFSPKSPDKAHLNLHINSLELGDSAVYFCASSREHRTDNYGYTFGSGTRLTVV.

The chain is built from TRBV12-3 or TRBV12-4 and TRBJ2-5; the TCRdb D gene call, TRBD2, has no DNA to confirm it. CDR3 size: 14 residues. CDR3: CASSPTSRQETQYF.

The chain has TRBV14 and TRBJ2-7; absent DNA, TCRdb's TRBD1 call cannot be checked. CDR3 size: 13 residues. Looked up from germline, CDR1 is SGHDN and CDR2 is FVKESK. The CDR3 loop reads CASSLFSRAEQYF.

The chain combines TRBV7-2 with TRBJ2-3. The CDR3 length is 12 residues. The germline CDR1 and CDR2 sequences are SGHTA and FQGNSA. The CDR3 loop reads CASSPATDTQYF. The complete variable domain, with remaining parts taken from reference TRBV7-2 and TRBJ2-3, reads GAGVSQSPSNKVTEKGKDVELRCDPISGHTALYWYRQSLGQGLEFLIYFQGNSAPDKSGLPSDRFSAERTGGSVSTLTIQRTQQEDSAVYLCASSPATDTQYFGPGTRLTVL.

This chain links TRBV5-1 with TRBJ1-2; TCRdb reports TRBD1, a call that lacks DNA to check it against. Germline CDR1 and CDR2: SGHRS and YFSETQ. This CDR3 has 17 residues. The CDR3 spells CASSLEGKGGEIYGYTF.

Considering frequency, this clonotype is medium-sized. The chain's CDR3 is CASSLGEETQYF. The V gene is TRBV5-1, the J gene TRBJ2-5. Germline CDR1 is SGHRS and CDR2 is YFSETQ. The CDR3 is 12 amino acids.

This chain links TRBV7-8 with TRBJ2-7; TCRdb gives TRBD1 as the D gene, but with no DNA this cannot be confirmed. CDR3 length: 15 amino acids. Per germline, CDR1 SGHVS and CDR2 FQNEAQ. The CDR3 sequence is CASSLAGPGSYEQYF.

The V call is TRBV29-1, the J call TRBJ2-5; with no DNA, the TCRdb D assignment of TRBD2 cannot be verified. This CDR3 comprises 16 residues. Germline loops: CDR1 SQVTM, CDR2 ANQGSEA. The chain's CDR3 is CSVDRGVAELQETQYF.

The chain recombines TRBV4-1 with TRBJ2-7; TCRdb calls TRBD1, which cannot be checked without DNA. Germline CDR1 MGHRA, CDR2 YSYEKL. The CDR3 totals 14 residues. The CDR3 loop reads CASSQEARGYEQYF.

The chain employs TRBV4-2 and TRBJ1-4; without DNA, the TCRdb call of TRBD1 cannot be checked. Germline assignment: CDR1 LGHNA and CDR2 YNFKEQ. The CDR3 sequence is 17 residues long. The CDR3 spells CASSQGQGLTTNEKLFF.

The V gene is TRBV12-3 or TRBV12-4, the J gene TRBJ2-1; TCRdb names TRBD1, which stays unverified in the absence of DNA. The CDR3 runs 15 residues. CDR3 in amino acids: CASIPGQGRINEQFF.

The J gene is TRBJ1-6, the V gene TRBV20-1; TCRdb designates TRBD1, a call that cannot be tested without DNA. CDR3 length: 16 residues. Germline CDR1 DFQATT, CDR2 SNEGSKA (reference sequence). CDR3 protein: CSARQRTEENNSPLHF.

The chain has TRBV7-6 and TRBJ2-1. The CDR3 length is 12 residues. CDR1 is SGHVS, CDR2 FNYEAQ, per germline. The CDR3 loop reads CASSFLFNEQFF. Using reference TRBV7-6 and TRBJ2-1 for the parts outside the CDR3, the full variable domain is GAGVSQSPRYKVTKRGQDVALRCDPISGHVSLYWYRQALGQGPEFLTYFNYEAQQDKSGLPNDRFSAERPEGSISTLTIQRTEQRDSAMYRCASSFLFNEQFFGPGTRLTVL.

The V gene is TRBV20-1, the J gene TRBJ2-4; as DNA is missing, the TRBD1 call by TCRdb cannot be tested. The CDR3 length is 18 residues. Germline lookup yields CDR1 DFQATT and CDR2 SNEGSKA (reference sequence). The CDR3 is CSADFGQGSWGAKNIQYF.

This chain joins TRBV29-1 and TRBJ2-3. The germline V gene has CDR1 SQVTM and CDR2 ANQGSEA. CDR3 length: 13 residues. CDR3 sequence reads: CSVPSTSTDTQYF.

The CDR3 spells CSARDQGTEAFF. V is TRBV20-1 and J is TRBJ1-1; TCRdb outputs TRBD1, but without DNA this stays unchecked. CDR3 length equals 12 residues. Germline V gives CDR1 DFQATT, CDR2 SNEGSKA (reference sequence).

This sequence joins TRBV10-3 and TRBJ2-1. CDR3 size: 15 residues. Looked up from germline, CDR1 is ENHRY and CDR2 is SYGVKD. The CDR3 loop reads CAISESVSSYNEQFF.

The chain employs TRBV11-2 and TRBJ1-1; the TCRdb call, TRBD1, lacks DNA for checking. Germline CDR1 is SGHAT and CDR2 is FQNNGV. This CDR3 is built from 15 residues. CDR3 protein: CASSSLRGGYTEAFF.

In terms of frequency, this clonotype is medium-sized. The genes are TRBV21-1 and TRBJ2-3. TRBV21-1 corresponds to a pseudogene. The CDR3 covers 14 residues. The CDR3 region is CASSIAQRADTQYF.

The CDR3 reads CASSFPTGPTSGNTIYF. The chain joins TRBV11-2 to TRBJ1-3; TCRdb's D gene call, TRBD1, goes unchecked for lack of DNA. The germline gives CDR1 SGHAT, CDR2 FQNNGV. The CDR3 is 17 residues long.

The chain employs TRBV7-2 and TRBJ2-5; TCRdb names TRBD1, which stays unverified in the absence of DNA. Germline values: CDR1 SGHTA, CDR2 FQGNSA. This CDR3 contains 15 residues. CDR3: CASSLDSGHGKTQYF.

This clonotype is labeled medium-sized based on frequency. This chain connects TRBV30 to TRBJ2-7; there is no DNA to check the TCRdb D call of TRBD2. The CDR3 spans 14 residues. Germline V gives CDR1 GTSNPN, CDR2 SVGIG (reference sequence). CDR3: CAWSVDSGVHEQYF.